Listed below are T cell receptor beta chains from one sample, sequenced in a study of spatial heterogeneity in lung cancer. TCRdb re-called the 5' RACE reads with MiXCR, one entry per CDR3 protein. The sample has about 27,000 distinct CDR3 sequences, approximately 7% seen once. Specimen: lung tumor tissue, collected at surgery. Receptor source: a male donor with early-stage non-small cell lung cancer. Each CDR3 is given with its conserved first and last residue. Fields, in order: J gene, D gene, V gene, clone size, CDR3 DNA, CDR3 protein. The D gene is left open where the match is weak. Rows may omit the clone size; those that give it use once, few, many or a size class.

j_gene: TRBJ2-6; d_gene: .; v_gene: TRBV4-3; abundance: many; CDR3nt: TGCGCCAGCAGCCAAGATCCGGCCAGTTTCTCGAGCTCTGGGGCCAACGTCCTGACTTTC; CDR3aa: CASSQDPASFSSSGANVLTF
j_gene: TRBJ1-6; d_gene: .; v_gene: TRBV4-3; abundance: few; CDR3nt: TGCGCCAGCAGCTCAGGGACCCGCTATAATTCACCCCTCCACTTT; CDR3aa: CASSSGTRYNSPLHF
j_gene: TRBJ1-6; d_gene: .; v_gene: TRBV4-2; abundance: few; CDR3nt: TGTGCCAGCAACAAAAACAGGCAGGAGGATTCACCCCTCCACTTT; CDR3aa: CASNKNRQEDSPLHF
j_gene: TRBJ1-2; d_gene: .; v_gene: TRBV10-3; abundance: .; CDR3nt: TGTGCCATCAGTGCGAGGAGGGGAGAAACTAACTATGGCTACACCTTC; CDR3aa: CAISARRGETNYGYTF
j_gene: TRBJ1-2; d_gene: TRBD1; v_gene: TRBV20-1; abundance: .; CDR3nt: TGCAGTGCTAGAGATAGGGACAGGGAATATGGCTACACCTTC; CDR3aa: CSARDRDREYGYTF
j_gene: TRBJ1-5; d_gene: TRBD1; v_gene: TRBV20-1; abundance: many; CDR3nt: TGCAGTGCTGAGGGACAGGGGGCTGTTAATCAGCCCCAGCATTTT; CDR3aa: CSAEGQGAVNQPQHF
j_gene: TRBJ2-7; d_gene: .; v_gene: TRBV28; abundance: medium-sized; CDR3nt: TGTGCCAGCAGTTTAGGACAGTTCTACGAGCAGTACTTC; CDR3aa: CASSLGQFYEQYF
j_gene: TRBJ1-6; d_gene: TRBD1; v_gene: TRBV5-1; abundance: .; CDR3nt: TGCGCCAGCAGCTTGGGGACCGGGACAGGGACTTCACCCCTCCACTTT; CDR3aa: CASSLGTGTGTSPLHF
j_gene: TRBJ1-2; d_gene: TRBD1; v_gene: TRBV5-1; abundance: many; CDR3nt: TGCGCCAGCAGCATGGGACAGGGCGTCTATGGCTACACCTTC; CDR3aa: CASSMGQGVYGYTF
j_gene: TRBJ1-5; d_gene: .; v_gene: TRBV7-2; abundance: many; CDR3nt: TGTGCCAGCAGCCCCCCTCCGGGGGGCGGCGGGCCCCAGCATTTT; CDR3aa: CASSPPPGGGGPQHF